The sample holds many counts of the clone carrying this T cell receptor gamma chain. The same CDR3 also results from other DNA sequences found in this sample. TCRdb called clones anew from the multiplex PCR reads with CATT. The profile covers approximately 25,000 gamma-chain clones, with 2.5% to 3.5% appearing a single time and roughly a third taken by the ten largest. After removal of 5 bases from V and 2 bases from J, the junction contained 6 bases not matched to a gene. This CDR3 region has 13 residues. The V gene's germline CDR1 is VINAFY and CDR2 YDVSNSKD. The sample is drawn from a study of γδ T cells in repeated Plasmodium falciparum infection. Study-level background: Donors had four controlled P. falciparum NF54 infections over roughly 620 days. Malian samples came from no-transmission periods or across acute febrile malaria episodes.

Bulk repertoires came from Vgamma9/Vdelta2+ or Vdelta2-negative gammadelta T cells flow-sorted from PBMC. The TCR comes from a pool of human donors (malaria-infected and uninfected, not separated). Material: gamma-delta T cells from blood. This chain joins TRGV5 and TRGJ1 or TRGJ2. TCRdb gives no J gene; it was assigned here by matching the DNA to germline. The CDR3 reads CATWATYYYKKLF. The CDR3 coding sequence is TGTGCCACCTGGGCAACCTATTATTATAAGAAACTCTTT.